The clone carrying this T cell receptor (beta chain) was detected many times. What it recognizes is unknown. This CDR3 is 14 amino acids long. The V and J ends lost 7 bases and 7 bases respectively, with 20 bases between them. Germline V gives CDR1 MDHEN, CDR2 SYDVKM. Exclusion followed for patients with uncontrolled infection, other autoimmune disease, pregnancy or lactation. Diagnostic decisions used clinical symptoms, serum thyroxine and TRAb, thyroid ultrasound and orbital computed tomography. The PBMCs were taken from approximately 9.7 ml of fresh peripheral blood. The sample belongs to a study of T cells in Graves' hyperthyroidism and ophthalmopathy. The CDR3 regions of TCR beta were amplified from RNA transcripts. An initial round of RT-PCR targeting the TCR CDR3 relied on the HTBI primer set. Each CDR3 protein gets one entry after TCRdb re-called the multiplex PCR reads with MiXCR. The sample contains roughly 560,000 distinct CDR3 sequences, roughly 15% of which appear only once.

Study-level findings and limits: A model of 13 V-J features distinguished ophthalmopathy from stable hyperthyroidism.

The sequenced sample was blood. The sequence derives from a woman between 35 and 50 years old with Graves' ophthalmopathy. The chain joins TRBV28 to TRBJ2-7; a possible D gene is TRBD2 (6 bases). The CDR3 here is CASKTSLRPGEQYF. DNA of the CDR3: TGTGCCAGCAAGACTAGTCTGCGGCCGGGGGAGCAGTACTTC.